Below, 10 T cell receptor beta chains from the same sample are listed, as sequenced in a study of T cells in women clearing cervical HPV infection. Assay: immunoSEQ multiplex PCR; the TCRdb copy retains only in-frame clones and omits some. This table holds about 26,000 clones. The specimen was blood buffy coat. These receptors originate from a woman between 18 and 70 years old with a cervical HPV16 infection that either progressed to CIN3+ or cleared (not recorded which).

Turning to this clone: With the read ending 3 residues before the CDR3 end, the germline J gene is used to fill in that end. The V and J genes are TRBV7-9 and TRBJ1-1, with D maybe TRBD1 (5 bases). The germline V gene has CDR1 SEHNR and CDR2 FQNEAQ (reference sequence). V lost 10 bases, J lost 1 base, and 19 bases lay in between. This CDR3 region has 15 residues. This chain's CDR3 is CATRRAGTRNTEAFF. CDR3 bases read: TGTGCCACCCGAAGGGCGGGGACGCGGAACACTGAA.

Concerning this clone itself: Read sequence stops 3 residues before the CDR3 end, and the germline J gene provides the missing end. The chain joins TRBV18 to TRBJ1-5; tentative D call: TRBD1 (6 bases). CDR1 and CDR2 from the germline V gene are KGHSH and LQKENI. V shed 2 bases and J shed 3 bases, with 11 bases lying between them. The CDR3 sequence is 15 residues long. The covered CDR3 bases are TGTGCCAGCTCACCAACCGGACAGAACAATCAGCCC. Translated: CASSPTGQNNQP. The full CDR3 protein is CASSPTGQNNQPQHF.

As for this clone: The CDR3 extends 3 residues past the end of the read, so its final part is completed from the germline J gene. The chain is built from TRBV7-2 and TRBJ2-1; TRBD2 matches at 8 bases. V lost 4 bases to trimming and J lost 6 bases; unmatched junction nucleotides: 8. Germline V gives CDR1 SGHTA, CDR2 FQGNSA. The CDR3 totals 15 residues. The part of the CDR3 DNA that was read is TGTGCCAGCAGCTCAAGCGGGAGATTGGGCAATGAG. Translated: CASSSSGRLGNE. The full-length CDR3 reads as CASSSSGRLGNEQFF.

Worth noting for this clone: The read stops 3 residues short of the end of the CDR3; the missing end is completed from the germline J gene. The V call is TRBV19, the J call TRBJ1-1; 7 bases agree with TRBD1. Germline V gives CDR1 LNHDA, CDR2 SQIVND (reference sequence). There are 12 residues in the CDR3. J lost 5 bases, V lost 5 bases, and 2 bases had no gene match. The covered CDR3 bases are TGTGCCAGTAGTCTCAGGGGGACTGAA. Protein product: CASSLRGTE. In full, the CDR3 reads CASSLRGTEAFF. Combining the CDR3 with reference TRBV19 and TRBJ1-1 gives the whole variable domain DGGITQSPKYLFRKEGQNVTLSCEQNLNHDAMYWYRQDPGQGLRLIYYSQIVNDFQKGDIAEGYSVSREKKESFPLTVTSAQKNPTAFYLCASSLRGTEAFFGQGTRLTVV.

On this clone: The CDR3 end is not reached by the read, which stops 3 residues before it; the germline J gene fills it in. This chain uses TRBV28 with TRBJ2-7; no definite D call. The V end was cut by 3 bases, the J end by 4 bases, with 4 bases between. The CDR3 contains 11 residues. Germline V gene data show CDR1 as MDHEN and CDR2 as SYDVKM. The CDR3 loop reads CASSFQYEQYF. The sequenced CDR3 bases are TGTGCCAGCAGTTTCCAATACGAG. Variable domain in full (rest from reference TRBV28 and TRBJ2-7): DVKVTQSSRYLVKRTGEKVFLECVQDMDHENMFWYRQDPGLGLRLIYFSYDVKMKEKGDIPEGYSVSREKKERFSLILESASTNQTSMYLCASSFQYEQYFGPGTRLTVT.

Details on this clone: The sequence runs out 3 residues before the end of the CDR3; the remainder is reconstructed from the germline J gene. This rearrangement joins TRBV19 to TRBJ2-1, with 11 bases identical to TRBD2. Germline V CDR1 and CDR2: LNHDA, SQIVND (reference sequence). The CDR3 runs 21 residues. J was trimmed by 0 bases and V by 7 bases; bases with no gene match: 20. Partial CDR3 DNA: TGTGCCAGTAATAATATAGTGGGGGGGACTAGCGGTCCTTCCTCCTACAATGAG. It is translated as CASNNIVGGTSGPSSYNE. The full CDR3 protein is CASNNIVGGTSGPSSYNEQFF.

As regards this clone: The missing CDR3 end, 3 residues past where the read stops, is filled in from the germline J gene. The chain recombines TRBV9 with TRBJ2-3; 9 bases map to TRBD2. CDR3 length equals 17 residues. The germline CDR1 and CDR2 sequences are SGDLS and YYNGEE. The V gene end was trimmed by 6 bases and the J gene end by 2 bases; junction bases not matched to a gene: 13. CDR3 protein: CASNAAGLAGPTDTQYF. The CDR3 DNA, read in part, is TGTGCCAGCAACGCGGCAGGCCTAGCGGGGCCCACAGATACG.

Comments on this clone: The read comes to an end 3 residues before the CDR3 does, leaving the germline J gene to fill in the end. The rearrangement uses TRBV7-9 and TRBJ1-1, with no clear D. The CDR3 has 15 amino acids. CDR1 SEHNR and CDR2 FQNEAQ come from the germline V gene (reference sequence). The CDR3 DNA, read in part, is TGTGCCAGCAGCTTAGATCTGCTTTCCACAGATACG. Residues: CASSLDLLSTDT. The whole CDR3 protein is CASSLDLLSTDTAFF. Supplemented by reference TRBV7-9 and TRBJ1-1, the full variable domain reads DTGVSQNPRHKITKRGQNVTFRCDPISEHNRLYWYRQTLGQGPEFLTYFQNEAQLEKSRLLSDRFSAERPKGSFSTLEIQRTEQGDSAMYLCASSLDLLSTDTAFFGQGTRLTVV.

Turning to this clone: The DNA ends 3 residues before the CDR3 does, and the rest of the CDR3 is filled in from the germline J gene. The chain uses TRBV2 and TRBJ2-5; no clear D gene. The CDR3 covers 14 residues. Germline CDR1 reads SNHLY; CDR2 reads FYNNEI. Incomplete CDR3 DNA: TGTGCCAGCAGTGAAGGTTTTGGCACAGATACC. Translating gives CASSEGFGTDT. The whole CDR3 sequence is CASSEGFGTDTQYF. The full variable domain, rest sourced from reference TRBV2 and TRBJ2-5, is EPEVTQTPSHQVTQMGQEVILRCVPISNHLYFYWYRQILGQKVEFLVSFYNNEISEKSEIFDDQFSVERPDGSNFTLKIRSTKLEDSAMYFCASSEGFGTDTQYFGPGTRLLVL.

Concerning this clone: The CDR3 end falls 3 residues outside the read, so it is completed with the germline J gene. The chain is built from TRBV9 and TRBJ2-3; no definite D call. The CDR3 has 14 amino acids. The germline CDR1 and CDR2 sequences are SGDLS and YYNGEE. V lost 3 bases and J lost 6, with 14 bases in between. The DNA read from the CDR3 is TGTGCCAGCAGCGCAGCGACTCCTTCTGATACG. As protein: CASSAATPSDT. The CDR3, in full, reads CASSAATPSDTQYF.